The text below deals with one T cell receptor beta chain. There is no known antigen for this receptor. No base quality values were provided; no much bigger clone lies one nucleotide off. The donors belonged to the validation cohort of over a hundred subjects, which was separate from the 666-subject first cohort. This entry comes from a study of cytomegalovirus exposure and HLA in healthy donors (dated by TCRdb to 2015 to 2018). With respect to the entire study: The 500 to 800 repertoires of the first cohort and the 120 or so validation repertoires were produced on the same platform, according to a later analysis. The aim of the study was to test whether cataloging public T cell receptors could identify signatures of past pathogen exposure. In addition to the first cohort of 500 to 850 subjects, a separate validation cohort of 120 different subjects was used. To predict cytomegalovirus infection status, the study combined high-throughput TCR immunosequencing, statistical association of individual TCRs with disease status, and machine learning. The paper as a whole reports these results and caveats: Three of the identified cytomegalovirus-associated TCR beta chains were confirmed in vitro to be specific for cytomegalovirus antigens. The study listed around 160 TCR beta chains as associated with cytomegalovirus. The validation cohort had no HLA typing available for a later analysis, so co-occurrence within that cohort was assessed over all 130 or so repertoires. In a later analysis, TCRs clustered in the first cohort were found to also tend to co-occur in the 100 to 150 validation repertoires, with roughly 93% of cluster scores above 0. While some public TCRs were present in many individuals, most TCR sequences turned up only very rarely across donors. The authors suggested that the approach could potentially be generalized to other disease states and immunological phenotypes. Cytomegalovirus status was reported to be diagnosed by the classifier with high specificity and sensitivity in both the original and validation cohorts.

The method behind the library was the immunoSEQ multiplex PCR assay. In the original analysis: A statistical classification framework was built to diagnose cytomegalovirus status from the catalog of TCR beta chain sequences. The clones in this table, taken by TCRdb from immuneACCESS, are in-frame only. Not every clone is retained; where verified, under half of the shortfall comes from an unresolved V gene, and the cause of the rest is unknown. V and J calls and clone size are those listed in that table; D and trimming were worked out from the DNA. The sample table lists over 60,000 clones, roughly 95% of them with a count of one. Of the sample, roughly 4.5% falls within the top ten clones. The sequenced material came from PBMCs. The TCR originated in a woman in her late teens or twenties in good health and CMV-seropositive.

The CDR3 loop reads CAWGGDRHNEQFF. The DNA sequence is TGTGCCTGGGGGGGGGACAGGCACAATGAGCAGTTCTTC. The chain links TRBV30 with TRBJ2-1, and perhaps TRBD1 as D gene, on 8 matching bases. From the germline V gene (reference sequence), CDR1 is GTSNPN and CDR2 is SVGIG. At the junction V is shortened by 5 bases and J by 5 bases, with 13 bases in between. The CDR3 runs 13 amino acids, cysteine and phenylalanine included. Only CDR3 DNA is held: 39 bases, read in frame from base 1.